The source of this T cell receptor beta chain is a study of regulatory T cells in long-lasting Graves disease. The CDR3 totals 14 residues. Germline loops: CDR1 SGHDT, CDR2 YYEEEE. Trimming cost V 1 base and J 4 bases, with 8 bases left between them. Investigators prepared the TCR beta libraries by applying iRepertoire HTBI primers and Arm-PCR of CDR3 regions. TCRdb processed the multiplex PCR reads anew with MiXCR; each CDR3 protein has one entry. The table includes about 620,000 distinct CDR3 sequences, around 15% detected once. The time point: newly diagnosed GD, antithyroid drugs for less than 3 months. The authors made the TCR library using RNA they extracted from PBMCs. These data also featured in a second study, about T cells in Graves' hyperthyroidism and ophthalmopathy.

This chain uses TRBV5-6 with TRBJ1-4; D call uncertain. The TCR comes from a woman aged 30 to 39 with Graves disease. The sample in question was peripheral blood mononuclear cells (PBMCs), obtained at new diagnosis, from a patient treated with antithyroid drugs. DNA for the CDR3: TGTGCCAGCAGCTTGCTGGCCCTTAATGAAAAACTGTTTTTT. Translation: CASSLLALNEKLFF.